The rows below give T cell receptor beta chains drawn from one sample of a study of CD4 T cells in relation to SARS-CoV-2 and coronaviruses. The antigens these receptors bind are not known. The data were produced by immunoSEQ multiplex PCR, yet TCRdb's version contains in-frame clones alone and is incomplete. The sample records approximately 18,000 clones, 75% to 85% being singletons. Sequenced input: CD4+ T cells from PBMCs, cultured in vitro. These TCRs come from a human donor in good health. The CDR3 runs from the conserved cysteine through the conserved F or W. The D gene is left open where the match is weak. Only part of the rows carry a size: once, few, many, or a class if the clone is expanded.

>TRBV9|TRBJ2-1|TRBD2|.
TGTGCCAGCAGCGTAGGGCTAGCGGCTACGGGAGAGCAGTTCTTC
CASSVGLAATGEQFF
>TRBV6-4|TRBJ1-3|TRBD1|.
TGTGCCAGAAGGGCAGGGGACAGGGTGGAAAGGAGCTCTGGAAACACCATATATTTT
CARRAGDRVERSSGNTIYF
>TRBV11-3|TRBJ2-2|.|.
TGTGCCAGCAGCTTAGATCGTATGGGGACAAAGAACACCGGGGAGCTGTTTTTT
CASSLDRMGTKNTGELFF
>TRBV6-1|TRBJ1-2|.|few
TGTGCCAGCAGTGAAGCAGGTCGGTTTCATGGCTACACCTTC
CASSEAGRFHGYTF
>TRBV27|TRBJ2-7|.|.
TGTGCCAGCAGTTTGGGGCCCAGGAGGGAGCAGTACTTC
CASSLGPRREQYF
>TRBV6-2/TRBV6-3|TRBJ1-2|.|.
TGTGCCAGCAGTATAGCTGGGTATGGCTACACCTTC
CASSIAGYGYTF
>TRBV5-1|TRBJ2-7|TRBD2|.
TGCGCCAGCTCCACGGGGGGAGGGAGCGACGAGCAGTACTTC
CASSTGGGSDEQYF
>TRBV5-1|TRBJ2-1|.|.
TGCGCCAGCAGCCGGCCCGGGACAACCTCCTACAATGAGCAGTTCTTC
CASSRPGTTSYNEQFF
>TRBV12-1|TRBJ2-1|.|.
TGTGCCAGCAGCATCCGGGACAGGGTTTTTTGGAATGAGCAGTTCTTC
CASSIRDRVFWNEQFF
>TRBV6-6|TRBJ1-4|.|.
TGTGCCAGCAGTTACCGCATGGGGGGGGAAAAACTGTTTTTT
CASSYRMGGEKLFF
>TRBV6-5|TRBJ1-6|.|few
TGTGCCAGCAGTCCAGGACGGGTTTATAATTCACCCCTCCACTTT
CASSPGRVYNSPLHF
>TRBV14|TRBJ1-1|.|.
TGTGCCAGCAGCCTACAAGGATCGACTGAAGCTTTCTTT
CASSLQGSTEAFF
>TRBV2|TRBJ1-6|.|.
TGTGCCAGCAGCGGGGGGAGGGATTCACCCCTCCACTTT
CASSGGRDSPLHF
>TRBV5-1|TRBJ2-7|.|.
TGCGCCAGCAGCTTGGCGGGGAGATCCTACGAGCAGTACTTC
CASSLAGRSYEQYF
>TRBV12-3/TRBV12-4|TRBJ1-1|.|.
TGTGCCAGCAGTTTACTTGGGTGGGAAGCTTTCTTT
CASSLLGWEAFF
>TRBV6-5|TRBJ1-5|.|.
TGTGCCAGCAGACGGGGGGGTGGCAATCAGCCCCAGCATTTT
CASRRGGGNQPQHF
>TRBV6-5|TRBJ2-7|.|once
TGTGCCAGCAAACTCAAAACCCTCGGCGAGCAGTACTTC
CASKLKTLGEQYF
>TRBV11-2|TRBJ2-1|.|.
TGTGCCAGCAGCTTGGGCGCGGGTAAGCAGTTCTTC
CASSLGAGKQFF
>TRBV6-2/TRBV6-3|TRBJ2-2|.|once
TGTGCCAGCAGCTTGAACACCGGGGAGCTGTTTTTT
CASSLNTGELFF
>TRBV19|TRBJ1-5|.|few
TGTGCCAGTAGTATAGATCGGGAACAGCCCCAGCATTTT
CASSIDREQPQHF
>TRBV30|TRBJ2-7|TRBD2|.
TGTGCCTGGGCCAAGGGACTATACGAGCAGTACTTC
CAWAKGLYEQYF
>TRBV7-9|TRBJ2-7|TRBD2|.
TGTGCCAGCAGCTTAGACCTAGCGGGGGAGGACCATCTCTACGAGCAGTACTTC
CASSLDLAGEDHLYEQYF
>TRBV3-1/TRBV3-2|TRBJ2-7|.|.
TGTGCCAGGGGACTCCGGGAGCAATCCTCCGACGAGCAGTACTTC
CARGLREQSSDEQYF
>TRBV5-1|TRBJ2-3|TRBD1|.
TGCGCCAGCAGCAAGGGACAGGGGCAAGATACGCAGTATTTT
CASSKGQGQDTQYF
>TRBV6-5|TRBJ1-1|TRBD1|.
TGTGCCAGCAGCAGCCTGGGACAGGGGAACACTGAAGCTTTCTTT
CASSSLGQGNTEAFF
>TRBV9|TRBJ2-2|TRBD2|.
TGTGCCAGCAGCTCGGGACTAGCCGGCCTCACCGGGGAGCTGTTTTTT
CASSSGLAGLTGELFF
>TRBV6-4|TRBJ1-5|.|.
TGTGCCAGCAGTGACTCGAACCGGGGCCTAGGGGGTCAGCCCCAGCATTTT
CASSDSNRGLGGQPQHF
>TRBV7-6|TRBJ2-5|TRBD2|.
TGTGCCAGCAGCTCCTCCGGGGGGGCCACAACGACCCAGTACTTC
CASSSSGGATTTQYF
>TRBV4-1|TRBJ1-4|TRBD1|once
TGCGCCAGCAGCTGGACAGGGGTTGAAAAACTGTTTTTT
CASSWTGVEKLFF
>TRBV28|TRBJ2-3|.|.
TGTGCCAGCACCTCCGGGTCTTACACAGATACGCAGTATTTT
CASTSGSYTDTQYF
>TRBV30|TRBJ2-7|.|few
TGTGCCTGGCCGGGACGGGATTCCTACGAGCAGTACTTC
CAWPGRDSYEQYF
>TRBV11-2|TRBJ2-3|.|.
TGTGCCAGCAGCTGGGATTGGGGAGATACGCAGTATTTT
CASSWDWGDTQYF
>TRBV7-8|TRBJ2-3|.|.
TGTGCCAGCAGCTTAACTGGGGGGCAGGGGGCAGATACGCAGTATTTT
CASSLTGGQGADTQYF
>TRBV28|TRBJ1-4|.|.
TGTGCCAGTAAGCCGGGACAAAATGAAAAACTGTTTTTT
CASKPGQNEKLFF
>TRBV5-1|TRBJ1-1|.|.
TGCGCCAGCAGCTTGGGACTCAGAGACACTGAAGCTTTCTTT
CASSLGLRDTEAFF
>TRBV7-2|TRBJ1-3|TRBD1|.
TGTGCCAGCAGCTACCTAGCCAGGGGGGGAAACACCATATATTTT
CASSYLARGGNTIYF
>TRBV7-2|TRBJ2-2|.|.
TGTGCCAGCAGCTCGACCGCGGATGCCGGGGAGCTGTTTTTT
CASSSTADAGELFF
>TRBV6-5|TRBJ2-2|TRBD2|.
TGTGCCAGCAGTACGGGACTAGCGGGAGCCGGGGAGCTGTTTTTT
CASSTGLAGAGELFF
>TRBV6-2/TRBV6-3|TRBJ2-1|.|.
TGTGCCAGCAGTTTTTACAATGAGCAGTTCTTC
CASSFYNEQFF
>TRBV4-3|TRBJ1-1|TRBD1|.
TGCGCCAGCAGCCATACCGGGACAGGCGCTTGGGGCACTGAAGCTTTCTTT
CASSHTGTGAWGTEAFF
>TRBV12-3/TRBV12-4|TRBJ1-5|.|.
TGTGCCAGCAGTTTACGGGGCAATCAGCCCCAGCATTTT
CASSLRGNQPQHF
>TRBV27|TRBJ2-3|.|.
TGTGCCATCAAACAGGGAAGTTGGACAGATACGCAGTATTTT
CAIKQGSWTDTQYF
>TRBV29-1|TRBJ2-3|.|.
TGCAGCGTTGGACCGCGAATTTTCACAGATACGCAGTATTTT
CSVGPRIFTDTQYF
>TRBV4-1|TRBJ2-7|.|few
TGCGCCAGCAGCCGGTCCGTGGGGGGGCGTTCTATCGAGCAGTACTTC
CASSRSVGGRSIEQYF
>TRBV19|TRBJ2-6|.|.
TGTGCCAGTAAGAGAGGTTCTGGGGCCAACGTCCTGACTTTC
CASKRGSGANVLTF
>TRBV5-1|TRBJ2-5|.|.
TGCGCCAGCAGCTCATCATCGGCCTTCTACCAAGAGACCCAGTACTTC
CASSSSSAFYQETQYF
>TRBV7-9|TRBJ1-2|TRBD1|.
TGTGCCAGCAGGCAACAGGGGAGCATCTATGGCTACACCTTC
CASRQQGSIYGYTF
>TRBV18|TRBJ1-5|.|.
TGTGCCAGCTCCCCGGGCGGGGTCGGGGGCAATCAGCCCCAGCATTTT
CASSPGGVGGNQPQHF
>TRBV5-1|TRBJ2-3|.|.
TGCGCCAGCAGCTCGGGACCTAGCACAGATACGCAGTATTTT
CASSSGPSTDTQYF
>TRBV7-9|TRBJ1-4|.|few
TGTGCCAGCAGCTTAGAAAGGTTAGAAGGAAAACTGTTTTTT
CASSLERLEGKLFF
>TRBV10-3|TRBJ1-2|.|few
TGTGCCATCAGTGACCCGGCGGGCTATGGCTACACCTTC
CAISDPAGYGYTF
>TRBV19|TRBJ1-5|TRBD1|once
TGTGCCAGTAGTAACGGACAGGGCCTCATGCATTTT
CASSNGQGLMHF
>TRBV7-2|TRBJ2-7|TRBD1|.
TGTGCCAGCAGCTTACCGGACAGGGCCTATAAAGAGCAGTACTTC
CASSLPDRAYKEQYF
>TRBV2|TRBJ2-1|TRBD2|few
TGTGCCAGCAGGCTACTAGCGGGTTTGGGTGAGCAGTTCTTC
CASRLLAGLGEQFF
>TRBV7-9|TRBJ2-4|TRBD2|few
TGTGCCAGCAGCCCCCGACTAGCGGGCCCCGTAGCGGACAAAAACATTCAGTACTTC
CASSPRLAGPVADKNIQYF
>TRBV5-4|TRBJ1-2|.|.
TGTGCCAGCAGCTTGCACACCCCCCCCTTTCGTGATGCTAACTATGGCTACACCTTC
CASSLHTPPFRDANYGYTF